These 14 T cell receptor beta chains originate from one sample sequenced in a study of cytomegalovirus exposure and HLA in healthy donors. Primers for the PCR totalled 60 Vbeta and 13 Jbeta. The method was immunoSEQ multiplex PCR; TCRdb's version includes in-frame clones alone and lacks a portion of them. The sample has under 200,000 clones, 75% seen once; the top ten hold around 4.7%. Material: PBMCs. The receptors here all came from a male donor in good health and CMV-seronegative.

The chain combines TRBV5-1 with TRBJ2-1; 8 nucleotides align to TRBD2. After removal of 4 bases from V and 8 bases from J, the junction contained 11 bases not matched to a gene. Germline CDR1 is SGHRS and CDR2 is YFSETQ. The CDR3 contains 15 residues. CDR3 coding DNA: TGCGCCAGCAGCACCCAGGGACTAGAGTTGGATGAGCAGTTCTTC. It translates to CASSTQGLELDEQFF.

The chain has TRBV6-6 and TRBJ2-5, with TRBD2 identical over 8 bases. The germline CDR1 and CDR2 sequences are MNHNY and SVGAGI (reference sequence). The CDR3 covers 14 residues. V was pared by 11 bases and J by 4 bases, with 12 bases of the junction left unmatched. The CDR3 nucleotides are TGTGCCGGGAAAAGCGGGGGAGCCTTAGAGACCCAGTACTTC. This gives the protein CAGKSGGALETQYF.

The rearrangement joins TRBV7-3 to TRBJ2-7, with TRBD1 matching 7 bases. V lost 2 bases, J lost 5 bases, and 3 bases stayed unmatched. The CDR3 runs 13 residues. The germline CDR1 and CDR2 sequences are SGHTA and FQGTGA. The CDR3 protein is CASSLDRENEQYF. The CDR3 DNA reads as TGTGCCAGCAGCTTAGACAGGGAAAACGAGCAGTACTTC.

This chain links TRBV2 with TRBJ1-6; 10 bases map to TRBD1. CDR3 size: 14 residues. The V segment lost 5 bases and the J segment 7 bases; nucleotides outside the gene matches: 2. Germline-derived CDR1 and CDR2 are SNHLY and FYNNEI. This chain's CDR3 is CASSWGQGNSPLHF. CDR3 coding DNA: TGTGCCAGCAGTTGGGGACAGGGGAATTCACCCCTCCACTTT.

The chain carries TRBV30 and TRBJ2-5, with D uncertain. Trimming left V 3 bases short and J 2 bases short, with 4 bases between. CDR3 length: 11 amino acids. In germline, CDR1 is GTSNPN, CDR2 SVGIG (reference sequence). The CDR3 sequence is CAWSPQETQYF. The CDR3 DNA reads TGTGCCTGGAGCCCACAAGAGACCCAGTACTTC.

The chain recombines TRBV11-2 with TRBJ1-4; tentatively, D is TRBD1 (6 bases). The CDR3 is 13 residues long. Germline V CDR1 and CDR2: SGHAT, FQNNGV. The V and J ends lost 9 bases and 1 base respectively, with 9 bases between them. CDR3 nucleotide sequence: TGTGCCAGTGAGGACAGAACTAATGAAAAACTGTTTTTT. It yields the protein CASEDRTNEKLFF.

The chain uses TRBV27 and TRBJ2-1, with D possibly being TRBD2 (5 bases). The CDR3 extends over 12 amino acids. Trimming removed 2 bases from V and 13 bases from J, with 12 bases in between. Germline V lookup: CDR1 MNHEY, CDR2 SMNVEV (reference sequence). The CDR3 coding sequence is TGTGCCAGCAGTTTACCGGGGTTACCCCAGTTCTTC. Amino acids: CASSLPGLPQFF.

This sequence joins TRBV25-1 and TRBJ1-5, with 7 bases lining up with TRBD1. J was trimmed by 10 bases and V by 3 bases; bases with no gene match: 6. CDR1 is MGHDK, CDR2 SYGVNS, per germline. The CDR3 contains 13 residues. The CDR3 DNA reads as TGTGCCAGCAGTGATAAGGGGGCCGGACCCCAGCATTTT. Amino acids: CASSDKGAGPQHF.

The V call is TRBV29-1, the J call TRBJ1-1; D might be TRBD1 (5 bases). The CDR3 runs to 13 residues. Germline V gene data show CDR1 as SQVTM and CDR2 as ANQGSEA. V shed 7 bases and J shed 0 bases, with 12 bases lying between them. The CDR3, as DNA: TGCAGCGGGACCGACAGTCTGAACACTGAAGCTTTCTTT. Translation: CSGTDSLNTEAFF.

The chain joins TRBV5-1 to TRBJ2-7, with a tentative D call TRBD1 (5 bases). CDR3 length equals 13 residues. V lost 3 bases, J lost 2 bases, and 9 bases lay in between. Germline CDR1 and CDR2: SGHRS and YFSETQ. The CDR3 here is CASSWGSAYEQYF. CDR3 sequence (DNA): TGCGCCAGCAGCTGGGGCTCTGCCTACGAGCAGTACTTC.

Concerning this clone itself: At one end, the junction sequence differs from germline, possibly due to a read error. The same CDR3 is also encoded by other DNA sequences in this sample. The chain has TRBV11-3 and TRBJ1-1, with D perhaps matching TRBD1 (6 bases). Germline assignment: CDR1 SGHNT and CDR2 YENEEA. The CDR3 totals 13 residues. The CDR3: CASSFNRETEAFF. The DNA of the CDR3 is TGTGCCAGCAGCTTTAACAGGGAGACTGAAGCCTTCTTT.

The CDR3, as DNA: TGTGCCAGCAGCTTCAAACCGGACAGGGAGGATGGAGGCTACACCTTC. It is translated as CASSFKPDREDGGYTF. V is TRBV7-9 and J is TRBJ1-2; 8 bases align to TRBD1. CDR1 is SEHNR, CDR2 FQNEAQ, per germline (reference sequence). CDR3 size: 16 residues. V lost 3 bases to trimming and J lost 8 bases; unmatched junction nucleotides: 14. Complete variable domain (other parts from reference TRBV7-9 and TRBJ1-2): DTGVSQNPRHKITKRGQNVTFRCDPISEHNRLYWYRQTLGQGPEFLTYFQNEAQLEKSRLLSDRFSAERPKGSFSTLEIQRTEQGDSAMYLCASSFKPDREDGGYTFGSGTRLTVV.

The chain links TRBV7-2 to TRBJ2-1, with D tentatively TRBD1 (6 bases). Trimming left V 0 bases short and J 0 bases short, with 12 bases between. The CDR3 runs 17 residues. Germline V gene sequence: CDR1 SGHTA, CDR2 FQGNSA. CDR3 nucleotides: TGTGCCAGCAGCTTAGCGAAGGGCAGGGGCTCCTACAATGAGCAGTTCTTC. Translated: CASSLAKGRGSYNEQFF.

This clone appeared a few times. The chain recombines TRBV11-2 with TRBJ1-2, with D maybe TRBD1 (6 bases). This CDR3 comprises 15 residues. The ends were cut back, 5 bases at V and 4 bases at J, with 17 bases in the middle. From germline, CDR1 is SGHAT and CDR2 FQNNGV. The CDR3 coding sequence is TGTGCCAGCAGCCCGTTGTGGGGGCGGAGCTATGGCTACACCTTC. Amino acids: CASSPLWGRSYGYTF.